This TCR beta chain was retrieved from a study of response to subunit inactivated influenza vaccine. The study, taken as a whole, reports: Each seasonal flu vaccination may recruit only limited new T cells, authors suggested.

MiXCR, applied by TCRdb to the RT-PCR reads, yields one record per CDR3 protein. Of 650,000 or so distinct CDR3 sequences listed, 14% are singletons. Concerning this clonotype: Its cognate antigen is unknown.

Germline loops: CDR1 SEHNR, CDR2 FQNEAQ (reference sequence). The CDR3 totals 17 residues. V lost 6 bases, J lost 3 bases, and 21 bases lay in between. The clonotype comes from a man aged 45-60 years who received an inactivated influenza vaccine. This specimen was PBMCs from blood, taken less than 15 days before vaccination. The V and J genes are TRBV7-9 and TRBJ2-1; tentatively, D is TRBD1 (6 bases). The CDR3 region is CASSPDRSAPLYNEQFF. In DNA, the CDR3 is TGTGCCAGCAGTCCCGACAGGTCCGCGCCACTCTACAATGAGCAGTTCTTC.